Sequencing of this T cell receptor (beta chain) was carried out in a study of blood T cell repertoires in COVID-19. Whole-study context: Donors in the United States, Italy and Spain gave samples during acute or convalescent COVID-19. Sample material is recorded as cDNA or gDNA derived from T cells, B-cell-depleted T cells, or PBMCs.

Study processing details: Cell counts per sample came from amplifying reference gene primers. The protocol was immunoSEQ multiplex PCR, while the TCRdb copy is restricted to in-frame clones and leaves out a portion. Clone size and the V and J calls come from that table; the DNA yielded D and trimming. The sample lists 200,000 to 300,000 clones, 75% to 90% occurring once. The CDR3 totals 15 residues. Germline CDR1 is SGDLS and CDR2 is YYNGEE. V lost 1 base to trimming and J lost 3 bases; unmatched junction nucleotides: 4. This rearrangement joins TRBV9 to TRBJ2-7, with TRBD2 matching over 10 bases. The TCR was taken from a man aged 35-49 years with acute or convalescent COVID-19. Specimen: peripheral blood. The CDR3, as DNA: TGTGCCAGCAGCGTACTACTAGCGGGGCACTACGAGCAGTACTTC. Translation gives CASSVLLAGHYEQYF.